This T cell receptor (beta chain) was obtained from a study of cytomegalovirus exposure and HLA in healthy donors. Findings and caveats of the study: Sequencing depth across donors, presence/absence analyses assumed, was roughly uniform. Several V segments, TRBV6-2 and TRBV6-3 among them, could not be told apart and were dropped. Reported results showed that the classifier diagnosed cytomegalovirus status with high specificity and sensitivity.

The PCR contained 60 Vbeta and 13 Jbeta primers. In the study's own analysis: In a later analysis, around 10 million of 65 million to 80 million unique beta chains occurred in at least two donors. The assay was immunoSEQ multiplex PCR, and TCRdb's table has in-frame clones only and misses some. That table supplies the V and J calls and clone size; D and trimming were determined from the DNA. The table records 45,000 to 65,000 clones, roughly 72% of them present only once. The CDR3 sequence is 18 residues long. From germline, CDR1 is MDHEN and CDR2 SYDVKM. V was pared by 5 bases and J by 7 bases, with 13 bases of the junction left unmatched. For this clone: Its antigen is as yet unknown.

Sequencing input: PBMCs. The sequence was collected from a woman in her forties or fifties in good health and CMV-seropositive. The rearrangement joins TRBV28 to TRBJ2-2; the match to TRBD2 covers 13 bases. The CDR3 bases are TGTGCCAGCAGTCACGTCTTAGGACTAGCGGGAGAGGGCGGGGAGCTGTTTTTT. This codes for CASSHVLGLAGEGGELFF.